This is a list of T cell receptor beta chains from one sample in a study of blood T cell repertoires in COVID-19. Libraries were prepared by immunoSEQ multiplex PCR; TCRdb keeps only in-frame clonotypes and omits some of them. The sample includes more than 300,000 clones, 91% of them seen just once. The source material was peripheral blood. These receptors originate from a woman between 18 and 29 years old who had recovered from COVID-19. The CDR3 runs from the conserved cysteine through the conserved F or W. A row's size may be missing; if present it is once, few, many or a size class.

v_call | clone_size | cdr3_aa
TRBV5-4 | . | CASSLGQRNEKLFF
TRBV2 | . | CASSEDLGTNYGYTF
TRBV13 | once | CASSLKRETYNEQFF
TRBV9 | . | CASSHKPDSFLRHQFF
TRBV5-5 | . | CASSHRDRGYSNQPQHF
TRBV13 | . | CASSLSINEQFF
TRBV5-1 | . | CASSSQGAEVKAGELFF
TRBV15 | . | CATSSQGRGTGELFF
TRBV18 | few | CASSPTENSPLHF
TRBV9 | . | CASSVAFGGPDTEAFF
TRBV7-2 | . | CASSLGGLGNTEAFF
TRBV9 | . | CASSQAPTPHNEQFF
TRBV24-1 | . | CATSGLGQGDYGYTF
TRBV4-1 | . | CASSQGLAKNPRDTQYF
TRBV10-3 | . | CATARSQENTEAFF
TRBV4-3 | . | CASSQANQANYGYTF
TRBV5-1 | once | CASSARSSQETQYF
TRBV6-2/TRBV6-3 | . | CASSYSLKTQYF
TRBV7-9 | . | CASSLLSRGQETQYF
TRBV4-3 | . | CASSQVAFLAGVPRMETQYF
TRBV7-2 | . | CASSLDGSQETQYF
TRBV10-3 | . | CAISGAGGQGAFDQPQHF
TRBV7-9 | . | CASSLAPYNSPLHF
TRBV3-1/TRBV3-2 | . | CASSPGLAGGGETQYF
TRBV15 | . | CATSRAPAAGGEDEQFF
TRBV24-1 | . | CATSDLNSGSTDTQYF
TRBV9 | . | CASSVDWEMNTEAFF
TRBV7-2 | . | CASSLGWGREYNEQFF
TRBV15 | few | CATSGLKTGDLDTQYF